The sequence of this T cell receptor (beta chain) was determined in a study of cytomegalovirus exposure and HLA in healthy donors. Study results and caveats: Later work showed greater clonal expansion in HLA-associated TCR beta chains than in equally common others. The classifier reportedly diagnosed cytomegalovirus status with high sensitivity and specificity.

PCR amplification relied on 60 Vbeta primers (plus 13 Jbeta primers). The method was immunoSEQ multiplex PCR; TCRdb's version includes in-frame clones alone and lacks a portion of them. Its clone listing holds 95,000 to 150,000 clones. A word on this clone: What it recognizes is unknown.

Sequenced: PBMCs. This clonotype was sampled from a young man in good health and CMV-seronegative.

DNA for the CDR3: TGTGCCTGGAGTCTGGAACAGGTTGTAACGGGGGGGTCACCCCTCCACTTT. Translation gives CAWSLEQVVTGGSPLHF. V gene TRBV30 combines with J gene TRBJ1-6, with a tentative D call TRBD1 (5 bases). V lost 2 bases to trimming and J lost 10 bases, with 24 bases between them. The germline CDR1 and CDR2 sequences are GTSNPN and SVGIG (reference sequence). This CDR3 has 17 amino acids. The full variable domain, completed using reference TRBV30 and TRBJ1-6, is SQTIHQWPATLVQPVGSPLSLECTVEGTSNPNLYWYRQAAGRGLQLLFYSVGIGQISSEVPQNLSASRPQDRQFILSSKKLLLSDSGFYLCAWSLEQVVTGGSPLHFGNGTRLTVT.